This T cell receptor (beta chain) was recovered during a study of breast tumors, draining lymph nodes, adjacent tissues. Axillary draining lymph nodes of breast cancer patients supplied the node samples. Unmatched junction bases numbered 3, after V lost 4 bases and J lost 3 bases. Germline CDR1 is MGHRA and CDR2 is YSYEKL. The CDR3 is 14 residues long. Study outcomes and limitations: Compared with basal-like, luminal-like tumors shared significantly more repertoire with nontumor tissue. Data fit most tumor T cells coming from lymph node, expanding in tumor. Compared with lymph nodes, tumors were less diverse; compared with nontumor tissue, more.

TCRdb ran MiXCR on the multiplex PCR reads and lists one entry per CDR3 protein. The sample shows about 180,000 distinct CDR3 sequences, approximately 30% of them seen only once. This clonotype was seen at least ten times. What it binds is unknown. This receptor was taken from a female donor with breast cancer. Some clones in this sample may be carry-over from other donors' samples. Sequenced material: axillary lymph node tissue. V usage is TRBV4-1 and J usage is TRBJ1-3; 7 positions agree with TRBD1. This CDR3 is CASSPTGIGNTIYF. DNA for the CDR3: TGCGCCAGCAGCCCGACAGGGATTGGAAACACCATATATTTT.